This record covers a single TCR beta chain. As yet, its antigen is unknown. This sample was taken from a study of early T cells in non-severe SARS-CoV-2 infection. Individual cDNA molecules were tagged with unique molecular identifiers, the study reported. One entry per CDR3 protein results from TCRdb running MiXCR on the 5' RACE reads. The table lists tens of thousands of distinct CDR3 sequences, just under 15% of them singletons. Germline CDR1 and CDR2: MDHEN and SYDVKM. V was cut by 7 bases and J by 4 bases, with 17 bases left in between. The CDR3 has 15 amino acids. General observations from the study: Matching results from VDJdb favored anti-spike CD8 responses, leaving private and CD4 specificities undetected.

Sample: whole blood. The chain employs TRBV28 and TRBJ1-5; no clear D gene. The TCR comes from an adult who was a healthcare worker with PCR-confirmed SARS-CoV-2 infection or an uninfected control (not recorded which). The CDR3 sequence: CASTSSDGRNQPQHF. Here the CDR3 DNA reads TGTGCCAGCACCTCTTCGGACGGGCGGAATCAGCCCCAGCATTTT. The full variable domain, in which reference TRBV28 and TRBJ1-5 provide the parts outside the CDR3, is DVKVTQSSRYLVKRTGEKVFLECVQDMDHENMFWYRQDPGLGLRLIYFSYDVKMKEKGDIPEGYSVSREKKERFSLILESASTNQTSMYLCASTSSDGRNQPQHFGDGTRLSIL.